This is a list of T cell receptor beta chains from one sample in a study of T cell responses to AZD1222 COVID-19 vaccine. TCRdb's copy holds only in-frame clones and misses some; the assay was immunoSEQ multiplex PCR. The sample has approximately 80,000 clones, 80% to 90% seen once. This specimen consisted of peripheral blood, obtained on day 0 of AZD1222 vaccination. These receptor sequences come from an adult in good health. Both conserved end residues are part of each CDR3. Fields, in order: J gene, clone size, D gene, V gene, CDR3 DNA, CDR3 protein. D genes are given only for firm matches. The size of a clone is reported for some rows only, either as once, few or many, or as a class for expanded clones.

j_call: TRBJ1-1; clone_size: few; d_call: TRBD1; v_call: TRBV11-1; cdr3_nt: TGTGCCAGCAGCTACAGGGGTACTGTGGACACTGAAGCTTTCTTT; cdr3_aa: CASSYRGTVDTEAFF
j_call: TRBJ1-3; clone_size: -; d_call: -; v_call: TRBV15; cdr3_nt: TGTGCCACCAGCAGTCGATTGACACCGACCTCTGGAAACACCATATATTTT; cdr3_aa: CATSSRLTPTSGNTIYF
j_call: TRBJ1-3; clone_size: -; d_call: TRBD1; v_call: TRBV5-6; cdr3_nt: TGTGCCAGCAGCCCGCGCCGGGACAGGTCCTCTGGAAACACCATATATTTT; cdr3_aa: CASSPRRDRSSGNTIYF
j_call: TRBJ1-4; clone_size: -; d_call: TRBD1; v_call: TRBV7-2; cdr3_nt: TGTGCCAGCAGCTTACAGGGGGCCAGAACTAATGAAAAACTGTTTTTT; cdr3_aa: CASSLQGARTNEKLFF
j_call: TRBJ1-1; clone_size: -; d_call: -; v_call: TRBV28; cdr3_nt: TGTGCCAGCAGTCCCCAATCACTGAACACTGAAGCTTTCTTT; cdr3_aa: CASSPQSLNTEAFF
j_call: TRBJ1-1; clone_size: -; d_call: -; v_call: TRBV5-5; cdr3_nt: TGTGCCAGCAGCCTCGGACAGATGAACACTGAAGCTTTCTTT; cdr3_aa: CASSLGQMNTEAFF
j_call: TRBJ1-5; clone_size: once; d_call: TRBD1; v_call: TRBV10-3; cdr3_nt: TGTGCCATCAAGTCGTGGAGGGTACAGGGGAGAAGCAATCAGCCCCAGCATTTT; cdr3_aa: CAIKSWRVQGRSNQPQHF
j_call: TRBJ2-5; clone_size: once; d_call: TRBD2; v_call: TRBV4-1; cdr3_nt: TGCGCCAGCAGCCAAGTTCTGACTAGCGGGAGTATGTGGGAGACCCAGTACTTC; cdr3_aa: CASSQVLTSGSMWETQYF
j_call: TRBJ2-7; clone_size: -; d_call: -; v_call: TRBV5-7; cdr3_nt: TGTGCCAGCAGCTTTCGGACTATCTACGAGCAGTACTTC; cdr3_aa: CASSFRTIYEQYF
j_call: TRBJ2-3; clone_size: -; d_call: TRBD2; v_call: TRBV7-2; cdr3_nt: TGTGCCAGCAGCTTAGCGCGGGAGTCAGATACGCAGTATTTT; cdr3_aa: CASSLARESDTQYF
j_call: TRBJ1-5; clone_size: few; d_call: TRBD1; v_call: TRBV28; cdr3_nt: TGTGCCAGCAGTGCCGACACAGGGGATAGTCAGCCCCAGCATTTT; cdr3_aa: CASSADTGDSQPQHF
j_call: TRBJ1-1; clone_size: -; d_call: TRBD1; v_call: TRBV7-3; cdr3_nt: TGTGCCAGCAGCTGGACAGGGGGAGAGAAAACTGAAGCTTTCTTT; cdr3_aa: CASSWTGGEKTEAFF
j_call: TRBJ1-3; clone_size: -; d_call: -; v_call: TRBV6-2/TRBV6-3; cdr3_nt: TGTGCCAGCAGTTACTCCAGGGAAGGAAACACCATATATTTT; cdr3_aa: CASSYSREGNTIYF
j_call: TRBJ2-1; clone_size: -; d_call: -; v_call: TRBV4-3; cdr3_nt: TGCGCCAGCAGCCCAACGCCAGGGTATGAGCAGTTCTTC; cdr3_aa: CASSPTPGYEQFF
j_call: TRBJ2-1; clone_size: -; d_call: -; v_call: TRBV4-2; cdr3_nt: TGTGCCAGCAGCCAAGATGTGGTAGCGGATGTATCAGCTGAGCAGTTCTTC; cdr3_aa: CASSQDVVADVSAEQFF
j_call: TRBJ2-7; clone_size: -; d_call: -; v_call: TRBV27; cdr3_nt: TGTGCCAGCAGTTTATCGGGGCGGGAGCAGTACTTC; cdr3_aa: CASSLSGREQYF
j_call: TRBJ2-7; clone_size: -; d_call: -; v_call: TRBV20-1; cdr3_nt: TGCAGTGCTGCAAGGAGTTACGAGCAGTACTTC; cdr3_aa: CSAARSYEQYF
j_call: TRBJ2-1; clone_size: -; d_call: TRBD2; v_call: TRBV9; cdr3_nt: TGTGCCAGCAGCGCTCAGCTAGCGGCCTCCTACAATGAGCAGTTCTTC; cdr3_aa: CASSAQLAASYNEQFF
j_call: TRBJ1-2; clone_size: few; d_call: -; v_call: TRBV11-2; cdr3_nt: TGTGCCAGCAGCCCGGGGCCCTTTAACTATGGCTACACCTTC; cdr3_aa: CASSPGPFNYGYTF
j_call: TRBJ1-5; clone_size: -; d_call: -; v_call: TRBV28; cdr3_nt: TGTGCCAGCAGTTTAAGCCAGGGGACTCTATTCCATCAGCCCCAGCATTTT; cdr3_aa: CASSLSQGTLFHQPQHF
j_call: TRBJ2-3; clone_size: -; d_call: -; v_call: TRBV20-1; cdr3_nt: TGCAGTGCTCCCAGGGGAGATACGCAGTATTTT; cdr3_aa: CSAPRGDTQYF
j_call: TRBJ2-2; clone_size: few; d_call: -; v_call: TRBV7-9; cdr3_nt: TGTGCCCCGGGGAGCCCAAGGACCGGGGAGCTGTTTTTT; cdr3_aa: CAPGSPRTGELFF
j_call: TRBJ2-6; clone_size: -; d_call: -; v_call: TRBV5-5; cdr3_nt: TGTGCCAGCAGCCCCTCGGGACTCGGGGCCAACGTCCTGACTTTC; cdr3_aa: CASSPSGLGANVLTF
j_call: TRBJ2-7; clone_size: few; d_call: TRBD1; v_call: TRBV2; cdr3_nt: TGTGCCAGCAAAGGAGGACAGGGGGAATACGAGCAGTACTTC; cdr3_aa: CASKGGQGEYEQYF
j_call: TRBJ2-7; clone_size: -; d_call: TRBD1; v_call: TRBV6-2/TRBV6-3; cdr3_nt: TGTGCCAGCAGTTACGGGACAGGGGGTTCCTACGAGCAGTACTTC; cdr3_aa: CASSYGTGGSYEQYF
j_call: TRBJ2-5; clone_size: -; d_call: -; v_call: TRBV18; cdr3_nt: TGTGCCAGCTCACCGGGCGTCCAAGAGACCCAGTACTTC; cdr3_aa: CASSPGVQETQYF
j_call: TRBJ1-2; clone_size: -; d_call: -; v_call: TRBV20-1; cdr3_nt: TGCAGTGCTAGTAAGGGGGGCTATGGCTACACCTTC; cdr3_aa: CSASKGGYGYTF
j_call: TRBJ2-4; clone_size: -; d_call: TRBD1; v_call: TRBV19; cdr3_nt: TGTGCCAGTACTCGACAGGGGGCCAAAAACATTCAGTACTTC; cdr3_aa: CASTRQGAKNIQYF